Shown below are 10 T cell receptor beta chains from a single sample sequenced in a study of cytotoxic CD8 clonotypes in ibrutinib-treated CLL. TCRdb's table, derived via immunoSEQ multiplex PCR, lists solely in-frame clones and lacks some. The sample contains 30,000 to 40,000 clones, about 70% of which appear only once. The specimen comprised PBMCs, sampled at disease progression, from a patient treated with ibrutinib. Receptor source: a human donor with chronic lymphocytic leukemia.

The V call is TRBV6-5, the J call TRBJ1-1, with D unclear. CDR3 length: 14 residues. Trimming left V 4 bases short and J 1 base short, with 10 bases between. In germline, CDR1 is MNHEY, CDR2 SVGAGI. The CDR3 nucleotides read TGTGCCAGCAGTTTCAGACTACGGAACACTGAAGCTTTCTTT. It yields the protein CASSFRLRNTEAFF.

J is TRBJ1-1 and V is TRBV9; 8 bases are shared with TRBD1. CDR3 size: 13 residues. Per germline, CDR1 SGDLS and CDR2 YYNGEE. V lost 0 bases, J lost 10 bases, and 5 bases stayed unmatched. CDR3 protein: CASSVGDTGGAFF. In DNA, the CDR3 is TGTGCCAGCAGCGTAGGAGACACAGGGGGAGCTTTCTTT.

The chain uses TRBV14 and TRBJ1-2, with D unresolved. V lost 1 base to trimming and J lost 8 bases, with 20 bases between them. The germline CDR1 and CDR2 sequences are SGHDN and FVKESK. CDR3 length: 16 residues. CDR3 in amino acids: CASSQGNGVSARGYTF. The CDR3 nucleotides are TGTGCCAGCAGCCAAGGGAATGGGGTCAGCGCACGGGGCTACACCTTC.

The CDR3 here is CASSYDTNSYNEQFF. In nucleotides, the CDR3 is TGTGCCAGCAGTTACGACACAAACTCCTACAATGAGCAGTTCTTC. J is TRBJ2-1 and V is TRBV6-5; D remains ambiguous. The CDR3 totals 15 residues. Trimming removed 2 bases at V and 0 bases at J, with 8 bases between. Germline values: CDR1 MNHEY, CDR2 SVGAGI.

This chain connects TRBV7-9 to TRBJ1-2, with TRBD1 matching over 9 bases. The CDR3 has 15 residues. V gave up 5 bases and J gave up 3 bases; unmatched junction bases: 7. Germline CDR1 is SEHNR and CDR2 is FQNEAQ (reference sequence). Here the CDR3 reads CASSNPGQGDYGYTF. In DNA, the CDR3 is TGTGCCAGCAGCAACCCGGGACAGGGTGACTATGGCTACACCTTC.

The rearrangement links TRBV6-1 to TRBJ1-6; possible D gene TRBD1, 5 bases. In germline, CDR1 is MNHNS, CDR2 SASEGT. The CDR3 extends over 16 amino acids. The V gene lost 2 bases and the J gene lost 7 bases, with 15 bases spanning the gap. The CDR3 sequence: CASSEIRDVRNSPLHF. DNA for the CDR3: TGTGCCAGCAGTGAAATAAGGGACGTACGGAATTCACCCCTCCACTTT.

This chain links TRBV5-8 with TRBJ1-1; perhaps TRBD1 as D (6 bases). The length of the CDR3 is 16 residues. V dropped 0 bases and J dropped 5 bases, with 17 bases sitting between them. Germline CDR1 is SGHTS and CDR2 is YDEGEE. Here the CDR3 DNA reads TGTGCCAGCAGCTTGGGGCAGGGCCGGAGGGGGACTGAAGCTTTCTTT. Encoded protein: CASSLGQGRRGTEAFF.

This clone qualifies as medium-sized. This chain uses TRBV6-1 with TRBJ2-1, with 7 bases matching TRBD2. The CDR3 has 15 residues. In germline, CDR1 is MNHNS, CDR2 SASEGT. Trimming took 6 bases from V and 7 from J; bases not matched to a gene: 12. CDR3 region: CASSRWEGFQNEQFF. The CDR3 nucleotides read TGTGCCAGCAGCCGGTGGGAGGGTTTCCAAAATGAGCAGTTCTTC.

This clone was recorded only once. The chain joins TRBV5-6 to TRBJ2-5; 7 bases agree with TRBD2. V dropped 1 base and J dropped 5; count of bases not matched to a gene: 2. The CDR3 totals 13 residues. CDR1 and CDR2 from the germline V gene are SGHDT and YYEEEE. Here the CDR3 reads CASSLLAAETQYF. CDR3 DNA: TGTGCCAGCAGCTTGCTAGCGGCCGAGACCCAGTACTTC.

The V call is TRBV18, the J call TRBJ1-1; D uncertain. The germline V gene has CDR1 KGHSH and CDR2 LQKENI. The CDR3 runs to 15 residues. V lost 2 bases and J 0 bases, leaving 10 bases between the germline ends. Here the CDR3 reads CASSPSGSLNTEAFF. Here the CDR3 DNA reads TGTGCCAGCTCACCATCAGGTTCCTTGAACACTGAAGCTTTCTTT.